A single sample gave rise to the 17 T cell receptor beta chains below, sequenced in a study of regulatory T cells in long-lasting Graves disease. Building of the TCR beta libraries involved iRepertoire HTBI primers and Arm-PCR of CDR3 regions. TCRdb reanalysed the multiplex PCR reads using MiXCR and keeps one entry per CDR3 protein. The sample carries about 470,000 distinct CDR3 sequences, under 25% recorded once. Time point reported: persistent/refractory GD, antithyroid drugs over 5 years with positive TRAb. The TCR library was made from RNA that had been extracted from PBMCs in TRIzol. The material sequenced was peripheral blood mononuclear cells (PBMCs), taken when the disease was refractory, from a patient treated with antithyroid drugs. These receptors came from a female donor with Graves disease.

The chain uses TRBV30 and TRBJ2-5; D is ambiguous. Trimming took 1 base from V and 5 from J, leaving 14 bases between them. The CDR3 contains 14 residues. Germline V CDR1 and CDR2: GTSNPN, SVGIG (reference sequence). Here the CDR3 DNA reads TGTGCCTGGAGTGGCCCCCGGGCAGGCGAGACCCAGTACTTC. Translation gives CAWSGPRAGETQYF.

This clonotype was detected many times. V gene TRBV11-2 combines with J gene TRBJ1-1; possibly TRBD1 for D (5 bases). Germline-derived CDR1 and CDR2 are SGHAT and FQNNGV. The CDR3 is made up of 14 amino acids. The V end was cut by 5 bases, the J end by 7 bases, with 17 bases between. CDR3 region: CASSVYQGGFEAFF. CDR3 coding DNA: TGTGCCAGCAGCGTATACCAGGGAGGGTTTGAAGCTTTCTTT.

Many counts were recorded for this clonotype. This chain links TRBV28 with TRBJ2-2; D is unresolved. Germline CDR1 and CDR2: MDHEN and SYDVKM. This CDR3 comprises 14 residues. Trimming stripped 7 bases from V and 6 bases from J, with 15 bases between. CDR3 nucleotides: TGTGCCAGCACTCGTTTAGAGGCCGCCGGGGAGCTGTTTTTT. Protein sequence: CASTRLEAAGELFF.

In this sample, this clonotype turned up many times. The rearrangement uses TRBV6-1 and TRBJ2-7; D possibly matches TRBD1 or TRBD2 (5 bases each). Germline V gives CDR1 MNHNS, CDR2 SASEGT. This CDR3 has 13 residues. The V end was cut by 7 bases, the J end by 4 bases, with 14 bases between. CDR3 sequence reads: CASIRDAGYEQYF. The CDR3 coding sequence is TGTGCCAGCATTAGGGACGCCGGATACGAGCAGTACTTC.

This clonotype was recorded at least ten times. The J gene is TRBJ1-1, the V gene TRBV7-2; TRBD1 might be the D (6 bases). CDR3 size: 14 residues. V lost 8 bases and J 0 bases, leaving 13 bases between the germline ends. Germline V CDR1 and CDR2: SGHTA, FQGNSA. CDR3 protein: CASRGAALNTEAFF. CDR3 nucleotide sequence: TGTGCCAGCCGGGGGGCAGCCTTGAACACTGAAGCTTTCTTT.

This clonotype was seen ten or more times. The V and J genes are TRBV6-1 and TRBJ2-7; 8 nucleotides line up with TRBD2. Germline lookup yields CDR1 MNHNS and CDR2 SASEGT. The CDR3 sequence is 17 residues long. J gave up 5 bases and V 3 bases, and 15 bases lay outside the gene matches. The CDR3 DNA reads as TGTGCCAGCAGTGAGCTAGCGGGTACACCTATGACTGACGAGCAGTACTTC. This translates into CASSELAGTPMTDEQYF.

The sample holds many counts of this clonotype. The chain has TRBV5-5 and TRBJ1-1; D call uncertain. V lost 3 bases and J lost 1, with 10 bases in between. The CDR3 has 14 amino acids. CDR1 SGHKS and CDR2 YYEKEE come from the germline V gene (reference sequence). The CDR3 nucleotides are TGTGCCAGCAGCTGGGCGGACGCGAACACTGAAGCTTTCTTT. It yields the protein CASSWADANTEAFF.

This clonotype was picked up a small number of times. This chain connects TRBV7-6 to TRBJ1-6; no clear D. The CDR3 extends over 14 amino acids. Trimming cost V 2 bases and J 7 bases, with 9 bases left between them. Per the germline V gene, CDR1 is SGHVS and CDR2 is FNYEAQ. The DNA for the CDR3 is TGTGCCAGCAGCTTACGTACTGAGAATTCACCCCTCCACTTT. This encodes CASSLRTENSPLHF.

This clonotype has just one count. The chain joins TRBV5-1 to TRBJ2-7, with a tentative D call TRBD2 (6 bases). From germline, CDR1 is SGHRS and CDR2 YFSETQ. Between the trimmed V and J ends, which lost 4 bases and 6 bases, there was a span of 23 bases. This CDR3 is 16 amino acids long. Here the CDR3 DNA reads TGCGCCAGCAGCCTGACGGCGGGGCAGATATTCTCCGAGCAGTACTTC. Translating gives CASSLTAGQIFSEQYF.

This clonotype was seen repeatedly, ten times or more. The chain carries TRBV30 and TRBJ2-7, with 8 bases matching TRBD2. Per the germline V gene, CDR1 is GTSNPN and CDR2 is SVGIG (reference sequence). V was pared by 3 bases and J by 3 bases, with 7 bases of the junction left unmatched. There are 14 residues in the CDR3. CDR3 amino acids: CAWSGTRSFYEQYF. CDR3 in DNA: TGTGCCTGGAGCGGGACTAGGAGTTTCTACGAGCAGTACTTC.

CDR3 coding DNA: TGTGCCAGCAGCTTATGGTCTAGCGGCGCAAGAGATACGCAGTATTTT. It is translated as CASSLWSSGARDTQYF. The V gene is TRBV7-9, the J gene TRBJ2-3; 7 positions match TRBD2. J gave up 5 bases and V 2 bases, and 10 bases lay outside the gene matches. The CDR3 runs 16 residues. Germline V CDR1 and CDR2: SEHNR, FQNEAQ (reference sequence).

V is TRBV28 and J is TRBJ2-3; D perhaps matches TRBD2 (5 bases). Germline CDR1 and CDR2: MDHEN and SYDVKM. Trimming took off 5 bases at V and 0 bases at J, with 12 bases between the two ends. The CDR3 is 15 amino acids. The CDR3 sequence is CASSPAGGSTDTQYF. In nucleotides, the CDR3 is TGTGCCAGCAGTCCCGCGGGCGGGAGCACAGATACGCAGTATTTT.

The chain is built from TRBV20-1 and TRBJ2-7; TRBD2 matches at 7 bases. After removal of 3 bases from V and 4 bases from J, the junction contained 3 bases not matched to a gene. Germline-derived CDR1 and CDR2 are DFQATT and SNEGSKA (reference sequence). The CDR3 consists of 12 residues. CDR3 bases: TGCAGTGCTAGCGGCGGGAGTTACGAGCAGTACTTC. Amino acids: CSASGGSYEQYF.

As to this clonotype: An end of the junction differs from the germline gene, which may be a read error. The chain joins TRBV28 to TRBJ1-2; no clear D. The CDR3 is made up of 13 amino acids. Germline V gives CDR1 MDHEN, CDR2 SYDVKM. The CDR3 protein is CAGSFGANYGYTF. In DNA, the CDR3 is TGTGCCGGCAGTTTTGGAGCTAACTATGGCTACACCTTC.

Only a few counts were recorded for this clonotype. In DNA form, the CDR3 reads TGCAGTGCGACTGACAGGGGCAGGACCTACGAGCAGTACTTC. Translating it yields CSATDRGRTYEQYF. V usage is TRBV20-1 and J usage is TRBJ2-7, with TRBD1 matching 8 bases. Germline V gene lookup returns CDR1 DFQATT and CDR2 SNEGSKA (reference sequence). The junction had 9 bases not matched to a gene; V was cut back by 6 bases and J by 2 bases. This CDR3 contains 14 residues.

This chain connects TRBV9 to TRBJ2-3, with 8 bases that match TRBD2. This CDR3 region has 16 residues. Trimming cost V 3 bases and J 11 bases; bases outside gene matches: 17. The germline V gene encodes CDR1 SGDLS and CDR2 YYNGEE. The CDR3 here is CASSAGRTSGGRGQYF. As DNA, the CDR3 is TGTGCCAGCAGCGCCGGTCGTACTAGCGGTGGAAGGGGGCAGTATTTT.

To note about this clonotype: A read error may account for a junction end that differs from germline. CDR3 nucleotide sequence: TGTGCCAGCAGCTTCAGGGGAAGCTACGAGCGGTACTTC. Protein: CASSFRGSYERYF. This chain connects TRBV11-2 to TRBJ2-7; TRBD1 is a possible D gene (6 bases). From germline, CDR1 is SGHAT and CDR2 FQNNGV. This CDR3 is built from 13 residues.